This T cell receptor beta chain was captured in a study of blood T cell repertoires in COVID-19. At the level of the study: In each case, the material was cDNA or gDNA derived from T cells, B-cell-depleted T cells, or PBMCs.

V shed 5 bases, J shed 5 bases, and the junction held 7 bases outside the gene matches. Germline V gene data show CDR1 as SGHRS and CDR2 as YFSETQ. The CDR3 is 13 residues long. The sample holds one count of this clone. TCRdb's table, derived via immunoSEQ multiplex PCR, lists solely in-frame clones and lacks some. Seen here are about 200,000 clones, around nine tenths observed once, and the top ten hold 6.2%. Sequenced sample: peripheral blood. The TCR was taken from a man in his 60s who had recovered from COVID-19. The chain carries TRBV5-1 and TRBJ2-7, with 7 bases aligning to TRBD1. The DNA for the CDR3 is TGCGCCAGCAGTTCACAGGGGATGAACGAGCAGTACTTC. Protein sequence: CASSSQGMNEQYF.